These 10 T cell receptor beta chains were sequenced from one sample in a study of response to subunit inactivated influenza vaccine. TCRdb processed the RT-PCR reads anew with MiXCR; each CDR3 protein has one entry. Of about 300,000 distinct CDR3 sequences listed, around 20% are singletons. Sample: PBMCs from blood, taken approximately 20 months after vaccination. The receptors originated from a man aged 50 to 69 who received an inactivated influenza vaccine.

The chain couples TRBV6-1 to TRBJ1-5; 10 bases align to TRBD1. The CDR3 length is 15 residues. Germline V gene lookup returns CDR1 MNHNS and CDR2 SASEGT. The V segment lost 7 bases and the J segment 6 bases; nucleotides outside the gene matches: 9. This CDR3 reads CASNPGQGNGQPQHF. The CDR3 DNA sequence: TGTGCCAGCAACCCGGGACAGGGGAACGGTCAGCCCCAGCATTTT.

This chain links TRBV7-3 with TRBJ2-1; D not resolved. The CDR3 runs 12 residues. Germline CDR1 SGHTA, CDR2 FQGTGA. V was pared by 0 bases and J by 8 bases, with 5 bases between. The CDR3 spells CASSLTNDEQFF. DNA of the CDR3: TGTGCCAGCAGCTTAACGAACGATGAGCAGTTCTTC.

The chain uses TRBV29-1 and TRBJ2-7; 11 nucleotides align to TRBD1. J gave up 3 bases and V 6 bases, and 7 bases lay outside the gene matches. The CDR3 extends over 14 amino acids. Germline assignment: CDR1 SQVTM and CDR2 ANQGSEA. The CDR3 reads CSVARDRGVYEQYF. The CDR3 bases are TGCAGCGTAGCCCGGGACAGGGGGGTCTACGAGCAGTACTTC.

V and J are TRBV25-1 and TRBJ1-2; D is possibly TRBD1 (6 bases). Germline V CDR1 and CDR2: MGHDK, SYGVNS. The V and J ends lost 1 base and 8 bases respectively, with 8 bases between them. The CDR3 spans 12 residues. This chain's CDR3 is CASSESQGGYTF. The CDR3 DNA reads as TGTGCCAGCAGTGAATCTCAGGGGGGCTACACCTTC.

J is TRBJ1-5 and V is TRBV20-1, with D perhaps matching TRBD1 (5 bases). The CDR3 covers 14 residues. V was cut by 5 bases and J by 6 bases, with 17 bases left in between. Germline V gives CDR1 DFQATT, CDR2 SNEGSKA (reference sequence). The DNA for the CDR3 is TGCAGTGCTCCCCTCGGTTCGAGGGGTCAGCCCCAGCATTTT. Amino acids: CSAPLGSRGQPQHF.

This clonotype showed up just a few times. The gene calls are TRBV10-3 and TRBJ2-3, with D uncertain. CDR3 length: 13 amino acids. V lost 4 bases, J lost 4 bases, and 9 bases lay in between. Germline CDR1 ENHRY, CDR2 SYGVKD. DNA for the CDR3: TGTGCCATCAGTGGGACGAACGCAGATACGCAGTATTTT. The encoded protein is CAISGTNADTQYF.

V gene TRBV12-3 or TRBV12-4 combines with J gene TRBJ2-2; possible D gene TRBD2, 6 bases. V shed 7 bases and J shed 3 bases, with 15 bases lying between them. The CDR3 spans 15 residues. CDR3 nucleotide sequence: TGTGCCAGCACCCTGGTGGGGGGTTACACCGGGGAGCTGTTTTTT. It specifies CASTLVGGYTGELFF.

The rearrangement joins TRBV7-2 to TRBJ1-2; 7 bases match TRBD1. The CDR3 spans 14 residues. Trimming took 1 base from V and 6 from J; bases not matched to a gene: 5. Looked up from germline, CDR1 is SGHTA and CDR2 is FQGNSA. CDR3 in amino acids: CASSLVQGKDGYTF. CDR3 DNA sequence: TGTGCCAGCAGCTTAGTACAGGGGAAAGATGGCTACACCTTC.

This clonotype has just a few counts. The V and J genes are TRBV5-8 and TRBJ1-2; 7 nucleotides agree with TRBD1. The germline V gene encodes CDR1 SGHTS and CDR2 YDEGEE. The CDR3 consists of 13 residues. After removal of 4 bases from V and 4 bases from J, the junction contained 4 bases not matched to a gene. The CDR3 region is CASSPGQLYGYTF. In nucleotides, the CDR3 is TGTGCCAGCAGCCCGGGACAGCTCTATGGCTACACCTTC.

This clonotype was counted between two and nine times. This chain connects TRBV29-1 to TRBJ1-2; 8 nucleotides agree with TRBD1. With V trimmed by 4 bases and J by 7 bases, 5 bases remained unmatched. CDR1 is SQVTM and CDR2 is ANQGSEA in the germline V gene. The CDR3 loop spans 12 amino acids. The CDR3 DNA is TGCAGCGTTGCGGACAGGGTTTCTGGCTACACCTTC. Translation: CSVADRVSGYTF.